This is a list of T cell receptor beta chains from one sample in a study of blood T cell repertoires in COVID-19. Method: immunoSEQ multiplex PCR; TCRdb's copy keeps in-frame clones and lacks some. This sample has around 61,000 clones, with around nine tenths found just once. The specimen sequenced was peripheral blood. The receptors here all came from a man aged 60-69 years with acute or convalescent COVID-19. Both conserved end residues are part of each CDR3. The D gene is left open where the match is weak. The size of a clone is reported for some rows only, either as once, few or many, or as a class for expanded clones.

abundance: few
j_gene: TRBJ2-1
d_gene: TRBD1
v_gene: TRBV27
CDR3nt: TGTGCCAGCAGTACAGTTACAGGGGTCACGACAACGAATGAGCAGTTCTTC
CDR3aa: CASSTVTGVTTTNEQFF

abundance: -
j_gene: TRBJ1-1
d_gene: -
v_gene: TRBV18
CDR3nt: TGTGCCAGCTCAGGTATGGGCCCCAGGCAGGGAACACATACAAACACTGAAGCTTTCTTT
CDR3aa: CASSGMGPRQGTHTNTEAFF

abundance: -
j_gene: TRBJ1-4
d_gene: -
v_gene: TRBV27
CDR3nt: TGTGCCAGCAGTTTTCAGGGGTTCGGAAAACTGTTTTTT
CDR3aa: CASSFQGFGKLFF

abundance: -
j_gene: TRBJ1-2
d_gene: TRBD1
v_gene: TRBV27
CDR3nt: TGTGCCAGCAGTGCCCCAGGTACAGGGGGCGATGGCTACACCTTC
CDR3aa: CASSAPGTGGDGYTF

abundance: -
j_gene: TRBJ1-5
d_gene: -
v_gene: TRBV4-2
CDR3nt: TGTGCCAGCAGCCCTTTCCTAGATCAGCCCCAGCATTTT
CDR3aa: CASSPFLDQPQHF

abundance: -
j_gene: TRBJ2-3
d_gene: -
v_gene: TRBV10-3
CDR3nt: TGTGCCATCACCGAGGCTCTCACAGATACGCAGTATTTT
CDR3aa: CAITEALTDTQYF

abundance: -
j_gene: TRBJ1-1
d_gene: -
v_gene: TRBV29-1
CDR3nt: TGCAGCGTTGGTGGAGGGAGGCTCACTGAAGCTTTCTTT
CDR3aa: CSVGGGRLTEAFF

abundance: -
j_gene: TRBJ1-5
d_gene: -
v_gene: TRBV19
CDR3nt: TGTGCCAGTAGTAGTTCAGGGACCCAGCATTTT
CDR3aa: CASSSSGTQHF

abundance: -
j_gene: TRBJ2-1
d_gene: -
v_gene: TRBV7-2
CDR3nt: TGTGCCAGCAGCTTGGGACTTCGCTACAATGAGCAGTTCTTC
CDR3aa: CASSLGLRYNEQFF

abundance: -
j_gene: TRBJ2-1
d_gene: TRBD1
v_gene: TRBV10-3
CDR3nt: TGTGCCATCAGTGGCGGACAGGGAATTGACAATGAGCAGTTCTTC
CDR3aa: CAISGGQGIDNEQFF

abundance: -
j_gene: TRBJ1-1
d_gene: -
v_gene: TRBV21-1
CDR3nt: TGTGCCAGCAGCCCCCGGGGATCTCACACTGAAGCTTTCTTT
CDR3aa: CASSPRGSHTEAFF

abundance: -
j_gene: TRBJ1-1
d_gene: -
v_gene: TRBV6-2/TRBV6-3
CDR3nt: TGTGCCAGCAGTTACTCTCGGGGTCTGAACACTGAAGCTTTCTTT
CDR3aa: CASSYSRGLNTEAFF

abundance: -
j_gene: TRBJ1-2
d_gene: -
v_gene: TRBV7-2
CDR3nt: TGTGCCAGCAGCTTAGTAGCTCGTAGTTGGGGGGGCGATGGCTACACCTTC
CDR3aa: CASSLVARSWGGDGYTF

abundance: -
j_gene: TRBJ1-5
d_gene: -
v_gene: TRBV5-1
CDR3nt: TGCGCCAGCAGCTTGTCCGGGTTTGGCAATCAGCCCCAGCATTTT
CDR3aa: CASSLSGFGNQPQHF

abundance: -
j_gene: TRBJ2-7
d_gene: -
v_gene: TRBV10-2
CDR3nt: TGCGCCAGCAGACAGGGCCACCCACCAAACTCCTACGAGCAGTACTTC
CDR3aa: CASRQGHPPNSYEQYF

abundance: -
j_gene: TRBJ1-5
d_gene: -
v_gene: TRBV18
CDR3nt: TGTGCCAGCTCACCACGGGAGGGAATCGGCAATCAGCCCCAGCATTTT
CDR3aa: CASSPREGIGNQPQHF

abundance: -
j_gene: TRBJ2-1
d_gene: -
v_gene: TRBV19
CDR3nt: TGTGCCAGTAGTGTCACAGGTGTATACAATGAGCAGTTCTTC
CDR3aa: CASSVTGVYNEQFF

abundance: -
j_gene: TRBJ1-2
d_gene: -
v_gene: TRBV19
CDR3nt: TGTGCCAGTAGGTTCCGTGGGGCCGGCTGGGGCTACACCTTC
CDR3aa: CASRFRGAGWGYTF

abundance: -
j_gene: TRBJ1-3
d_gene: -
v_gene: TRBV7-6
CDR3nt: TGTGCCAGCAGCCACCGAATAAACAGGCTACCCTCTGGAAACACCATATATTTT
CDR3aa: CASSHRINRLPSGNTIYF

abundance: -
j_gene: TRBJ2-5
d_gene: -
v_gene: TRBV5-6
CDR3nt: TGTGCCAGCAGCTTGCAGATACAAGAGACCCAGTACTTC
CDR3aa: CASSLQIQETQYF

abundance: -
j_gene: TRBJ1-1
d_gene: -
v_gene: TRBV6-1
CDR3nt: TGTGCCAGCAGTGATCGAGGGTTCGACACTGAAGCTTTCTTT
CDR3aa: CASSDRGFDTEAFF

abundance: -
j_gene: TRBJ2-7
d_gene: TRBD2
v_gene: TRBV6-1
CDR3nt: TGTGCCAGCAGTGGAATTCTAGCGGGGGCCTCCTACGAGCAGTACTTC
CDR3aa: CASSGILAGASYEQYF

abundance: -
j_gene: TRBJ2-7
d_gene: -
v_gene: TRBV5-1
CDR3nt: TGCGCCAGCAGCTTGGAACAGGGTGCCATTTACTTC
CDR3aa: CASSLEQGAIYF

abundance: -
j_gene: TRBJ1-2
d_gene: -
v_gene: TRBV9
CDR3nt: TGTGCCAGCAGCGTAGACCCAGGGGATGGCTACACCTTC
CDR3aa: CASSVDPGDGYTF

abundance: few
j_gene: TRBJ2-3
d_gene: TRBD1
v_gene: TRBV11-2
CDR3nt: TGTGCCAGCAGCTACCAGGGGGTAACAGGCACAGATACGCAGTATTTT
CDR3aa: CASSYQGVTGTDTQYF

abundance: -
j_gene: TRBJ1-2
d_gene: TRBD1
v_gene: TRBV5-1
CDR3nt: TGCGCCAGCAGCCCGACCGGGACAGGGGCAGGTGGCTACACCTTC
CDR3aa: CASSPTGTGAGGYTF

abundance: -
j_gene: TRBJ1-2
d_gene: TRBD1
v_gene: TRBV6-5
CDR3nt: TGTGCCAGCAGGTCCTCAGGGGGCGCGGATGGCTACACCTTC
CDR3aa: CASRSSGGADGYTF

abundance: -
j_gene: TRBJ2-3
d_gene: TRBD2
v_gene: TRBV24-1
CDR3nt: TGTGCCACCAGTGACCCAAGCGGGGGCTACACAGATACGCAGTATTTT
CDR3aa: CATSDPSGGYTDTQYF

abundance: -
j_gene: TRBJ2-1
d_gene: -
v_gene: TRBV5-1
CDR3nt: TGCGCCAGCAGCTTGGCCGGAGGGTATGGGTTCTTC
CDR3aa: CASSLAGGYGFF

abundance: -
j_gene: TRBJ1-2
d_gene: -
v_gene: TRBV21-1
CDR3nt: TGTGCCAGCAGCAAAGCCCGTTGGTCCATCCCGGGGGGATTAGGCTACACCTTC
CDR3aa: CASSKARWSIPGGLGYTF

abundance: -
j_gene: TRBJ2-2
d_gene: TRBD1
v_gene: TRBV3-1/TRBV3-2
CDR3nt: TGTGCCAGCAGCTCGCGGACAGGAGGGAACACCGGGGAGCTGTTTTTT
CDR3aa: CASSSRTGGNTGELFF

abundance: -
j_gene: TRBJ2-5
d_gene: -
v_gene: TRBV20-1
CDR3nt: TGCAGTGCTAGTATAGGGGCAGGAAGGGAGACCCAGTACTTC
CDR3aa: CSASIGAGRETQYF

abundance: -
j_gene: TRBJ2-7
d_gene: TRBD2
v_gene: TRBV24-1
CDR3nt: TGTGCCACCAGTGACTCCGGGACTAGCGGCAACTCCTACGAGCAGTACTTC
CDR3aa: CATSDSGTSGNSYEQYF

abundance: -
j_gene: TRBJ1-3
d_gene: -
v_gene: TRBV2
CDR3nt: TGTGCCAGCAGTGGCCAGGTTGGAAACACCATATATTTT
CDR3aa: CASSGQVGNTIYF

abundance: -
j_gene: TRBJ2-2
d_gene: -
v_gene: TRBV11-2
CDR3nt: TGTGCCAGCAGCTTTTCTCGAGGGCAGGGGATCGGGGAGCTGTTTTTT
CDR3aa: CASSFSRGQGIGELFF

abundance: -
j_gene: TRBJ1-2
d_gene: TRBD1
v_gene: TRBV7-9
CDR3nt: TGTGCCAGCAGCTCGACAGGGTTTGGCTACACCTTC
CDR3aa: CASSSTGFGYTF

abundance: -
j_gene: TRBJ1-2
d_gene: -
v_gene: TRBV18
CDR3nt: TGTGCCAGCTCACCACCGGAGGGGAACTATGGCTACACCTTC
CDR3aa: CASSPPEGNYGYTF

abundance: -
j_gene: TRBJ1-6
d_gene: TRBD1
v_gene: TRBV2
CDR3nt: TGTGCCAGCAGTGCCCGGGACAGTAATTCACCCCTCCACTTT
CDR3aa: CASSARDSNSPLHF

abundance: -
j_gene: TRBJ2-3
d_gene: TRBD2
v_gene: TRBV9
CDR3nt: TGTGCCAGCAGCGTAACGGGACTAGCGGGGGCCTTCACAGATACGCAGTATTTT
CDR3aa: CASSVTGLAGAFTDTQYF

abundance: -
j_gene: TRBJ1-2
d_gene: TRBD1
v_gene: TRBV12-5
CDR3nt: TGTGCTAGTGGTTTGGTACTCCCAGGGGGCGACTATGGCTACACCTTC
CDR3aa: CASGLVLPGGDYGYTF

abundance: -
j_gene: TRBJ1-1
d_gene: TRBD1
v_gene: TRBV6-5
CDR3nt: TGTGCCAGCAGTCGACAGGGTAGCACTGAAGCTTTCTTT
CDR3aa: CASSRQGSTEAFF

abundance: -
j_gene: TRBJ1-5
d_gene: -
v_gene: TRBV2
CDR3nt: TGTGCCAGCTCCTACAGCCCGTGGGCTCAGCCCCAGCATTTT
CDR3aa: CASSYSPWAQPQHF

abundance: once
j_gene: TRBJ2-2
d_gene: -
v_gene: TRBV12-3/TRBV12-4
CDR3nt: TGTGCCAGCAGTTTAAATCCAACCGGGGAGCTGTTTTTT
CDR3aa: CASSLNPTGELFF

abundance: -
j_gene: TRBJ1-6
d_gene: -
v_gene: TRBV11-2
CDR3nt: TGTGCCAGCAGCTTATACGGGGGGCTTTCACCCCTCCACTTT
CDR3aa: CASSLYGGLSPLHF